The next 24 T cell receptor beta chains were all read from a single sample in a study of cytomegalovirus exposure and HLA in healthy donors. Vbeta (60) and Jbeta (13) primers were used in the PCR. Assay: immunoSEQ multiplex PCR; the TCRdb copy retains only in-frame clones and omits some. The data contain fewer than 120,000 clones, 75% to 90% of them singletons. The sequenced material came from PBMCs. The receptors were sampled from a man aged 35-49 years in good health and CMV-seronegative.

The V call is TRBV5-1, the J call TRBJ2-5; D gene ambiguous. The CDR3 sequence is 13 residues long. In germline, CDR1 is SGHRS, CDR2 YFSETQ. The V gene lost 2 bases and the J gene lost 1 base, with 6 bases spanning the gap. The CDR3 reads CASSFHSQETQYF. CDR3 coding DNA: TGCGCCAGCAGCTTTCACAGCCAAGAGACCCAGTACTTC.

The rearrangement joins TRBV6-5 to TRBJ1-3; possible D gene TRBD1, 5 bases. The length of the CDR3 is 14 residues. The germline V and J ends were trimmed by 0 bases and 11 bases, with 14 bases remaining between them. Germline CDR1 is MNHEY and CDR2 is SVGAGI. The CDR3 spells CASSYSTRDSSIYF. CDR3 in DNA: TGTGCCAGCAGTTACTCCACCAGGGATTCGTCCATATATTTT.

CDR3 DNA sequence: TGTGCCAGCAGCAACCTCGGATCAGGGTCGAGGACTGAAGCTTTCTTT. Its translation: CASSNLGSGSRTEAFF. This chain uses TRBV28 with TRBJ1-1; D is perhaps TRBD1 (5 bases). The CDR3 runs to 16 residues. V dropped 6 bases and J dropped 5 bases, with 22 bases sitting between them. In germline, CDR1 is MDHEN, CDR2 SYDVKM.

This clone has just a few counts. The J gene is TRBJ2-7, the V gene TRBV2, with 7 positions matching TRBD1. Germline V CDR1 and CDR2: SNHLY, FYNNEI. Germline trimming cut 4 bases from V and 3 bases from J; bases unmatched to any gene: 3. This CDR3 has 13 amino acids. In DNA form, the CDR3 reads TGTGCCAGCAGTGGTTCAGGGGGCTACGAGCAGTACTTC. This encodes CASSGSGGYEQYF.

The J gene is TRBJ2-4, the V gene TRBV6-1; D gene unclear. The CDR3 consists of 15 residues. V lost 5 bases, J lost 1 base, and 12 bases lay in between. Germline CDR1 and CDR2: MNHNS and SASEGT. The CDR3 bases are TGTGCCAGCAGTCTGGAGAGGTGGGCCAAAAACATTCAGTACTTC. This gives the protein CASSLERWAKNIQYF.

This clone was seen more than once but under ten times. The chain is built from TRBV6-1 and TRBJ1-5, with D maybe TRBD1 (5 bases). The CDR3 runs to 13 residues. The ends were cut back, 7 bases at V and 4 bases at J, with 11 bases in the middle. The germline V gene encodes CDR1 MNHNS and CDR2 SASEGT. Written as DNA, the CDR3 is TGTGCCAGCATGATGGCAGGGAATCAGCCCCAGCATTTT. Amino acids: CASMMAGNQPQHF.

This clone showed up just once. This chain's CDR3 is CARQEGLNTEAFF. CDR3 in DNA: TGTGCCAGGCAGGAGGGATTGAACACTGAAGCTTTCTTT. The genes are TRBV10-3 and TRBJ1-1, with D uncertain. There are 13 residues in the CDR3. CDR1 ENHRY and CDR2 SYGVKD come from the germline V gene. Trimming cost V 10 bases and J 0 bases, with 12 bases left between them.

The chain couples TRBV5-1 to TRBJ1-2, with TRBD1 matching over 8 bases. CDR3 length: 14 amino acids. Trimming took 4 bases from V and 4 from J; bases not matched to a gene: 6. Germline V CDR1 and CDR2: SGHRS, YFSETQ. The CDR3 nucleotides are TGCGCCAGCAGCCCAGGACAGGGCGCCTATGGCTACACCTTC. This codes for CASSPGQGAYGYTF.

This clone showed up just a few times. The chain links TRBV9 to TRBJ2-1, with 7 positions matching TRBD2. The CDR3 length is 15 residues. The germline CDR1 and CDR2 sequences are SGDLS and YYNGEE. Trimming at V came to 2 bases and at J to 6 bases, leaving 8 bases not matched to a gene. The CDR3 region has the DNA TGTGCCAGCAGCGTTGGGGGGGTAGCTCCCAATGAGCAGTTCTTC. This translates into CASSVGGVAPNEQFF.

The chain joins TRBV25-1 to TRBJ2-7, with D possibly being TRBD1 (6 bases). The CDR3 is 13 residues long. V gave up 9 bases and J gave up 8 bases, with 20 bases separating them. Germline CDR1 is MGHDK and CDR2 is SYGVNS. CDR3 residues: CASLRGGTTQQYF. The CDR3 region has the DNA TGTGCCAGTCTCAGGGGCGGAACGACCCAGCAGTACTTC.

This clone was seen a few times. The chain links TRBV29-1 to TRBJ1-1; D unresolved. The germline CDR1 and CDR2 sequences are SQVTM and ANQGSEA. The CDR3 contains 15 residues. The CDR3 loop is CSVVLYGRINTEAFF. Here the CDR3 DNA reads TGCAGTGTCGTGTTATATGGGAGGATTAACACTGAAGCTTTCTTT. The complete variable domain, with remaining parts taken from reference TRBV29-1 and TRBJ1-1, reads SAVISQKPSRDICQRGTSLTIQCQVDSQVTMMFWYRQQPGQSLTLIATANQGSEATYESGFVIDKFPISRPNLTFSTLTVSNMSPEDSSIYLCSVVLYGRINTEAFFGQGTRLTVV.

The rearrangement links TRBV10-3 to TRBJ2-1, with D perhaps TRBD2 (5 bases). Trimming pared 11 bases from V and 5 bases from J, leaving 13 bases between. The CDR3 runs 12 residues. Germline V lookup: CDR1 ENHRY, CDR2 SYGVKD. CDR3 residues: CASAGFDNEQFF. In nucleotides, the CDR3 is TGTGCCTCCGCGGGCTTCGACAATGAGCAGTTCTTC.

The chain uses TRBV5-4 and TRBJ1-2, with D perhaps TRBD1 (6 bases). The germline gives CDR1 SGHNT, CDR2 YYREEE (reference sequence). Trimming removed 0 bases at V and 3 bases at J, with 9 bases between. CDR3 length: 14 amino acids. The CDR3 sequence is CASSLVTGDYGYTF. The DNA for the CDR3 is TGTGCCAGCAGCTTGGTGACAGGCGACTATGGCTACACCTTC. The variable domain in full, completed from reference TRBV5-4 and TRBJ1-2, reads ETGVTQSPTHLIKTRGQQVTLRCSSQSGHNTVSWYQQALGQGPQFIFQYYREEENGRGNFPPRFSGLQFPNYSSELNVNALELDDSALYLCASSLVTGDYGYTFGSGTRLTVV.

The CDR3 loop is CASSLAQGSLYEQYF. CDR3 nucleotide sequence: TGTGCCAGCAGCCTGGCGCAGGGGTCCCTCTACGAGCAGTACTTC. This sequence joins TRBV5-4 and TRBJ2-7; D might be TRBD1 (6 bases). CDR1 SGHNT and CDR2 YYREEE come from the germline V gene (reference sequence). The CDR3 is made up of 15 amino acids. Trimming shortened V by 4 bases and J by 3 bases, and 17 bases separated the two germline ends.

The chain links TRBV4-2 to TRBJ2-3; D is undetermined. The V gene lost 0 bases and the J gene lost 0 bases, with 4 bases spanning the gap. The V gene's germline CDR1 is LGHNA and CDR2 YNFKEQ. The CDR3 has 14 amino acids. In nucleotides, the CDR3 is TGTGCCAGCAGCCAAGATGTAAGCACAGATACGCAGTATTTT. Translation gives CASSQDVSTDTQYF.

This rearrangement joins TRBV2 to TRBJ1-5; a weak D match, TRBD1 (6 bases). With 7 bases removed from V and 8 bases from J, the gap between germline ends came to 12 bases. Germline CDR1 reads SNHLY; CDR2 reads FYNNEI. The CDR3 runs 12 residues. CDR3 protein: CASTTGWEPQHF. CDR3 coding DNA: TGTGCCAGCACTACAGGGTGGGAGCCCCAGCATTTT.

The genes are TRBV30 and TRBJ1-2; D is possibly TRBD1 (5 bases). Germline CDR1 and CDR2: GTSNPN and SVGIG (reference sequence). V gave up 4 bases and J gave up 4 bases, with 13 bases separating them. The CDR3 length is 13 residues. CDR3: CAWNRKDLYGYTF. The CDR3, as DNA: TGTGCCTGGAACAGGAAAGACCTCTATGGCTACACCTTC.

J is TRBJ2-1 and V is TRBV2, with 13 bases aligning to TRBD2. Germline values: CDR1 SNHLY, CDR2 FYNNEI. J was trimmed by 7 bases and V by 8 bases; bases with no gene match: 8. The CDR3 extends over 15 amino acids. The CDR3 nucleotides are TGTGCCAGCCGACTGGGGACTAGCGGGGCGAATGAGCAGTTCTTC. This gives the protein CASRLGTSGANEQFF.

The V call is TRBV4-1, the J call TRBJ2-3, with TRBD1 matching 7 bases. V lost 8 bases to trimming and J lost 0 bases; unmatched junction nucleotides: 23. Germline CDR1 MGHRA, CDR2 YSYEKL. The CDR3 is 20 residues long. The CDR3: CASAPVPGQLSWSSTDTQYF. DNA for the CDR3: TGCGCCAGCGCACCAGTACCGGGACAGCTATCCTGGTCTAGCACAGATACGCAGTATTTT.

This clone was recorded once. V is TRBV5-4 and J is TRBJ1-2; D possibly corresponds to TRBD1 (6 bases). Germline CDR1 reads SGHNT; CDR2 reads YYREEE (reference sequence). V was pared by 0 bases and J by 8 bases, with 11 bases between. The CDR3 extends over 13 amino acids. DNA of the CDR3: TGTGCCAGCAGCTTGGGGGGGGGCTTCGGCTACACCTTC. Translating it yields CASSLGGGFGYTF.

The chain couples TRBV5-6 to TRBJ2-4, with 7 bases fitting TRBD2. The germline gives CDR1 SGHDT, CDR2 YYEEEE. The CDR3 totals 14 residues. Germline trimming cut 4 bases from V and 0 bases from J; bases unmatched to any gene: 1. The CDR3 here is CASSASGAKNIQYF. DNA of the CDR3: TGTGCCAGCAGCGCTAGCGGAGCCAAAAACATTCAGTACTTC.

This clone was recorded once. As DNA, the CDR3 is TGTGCCAGCTTATCAGACGGGACAGGGGGGTCACCCCTCCACTTT. Its protein product is CASLSDGTGGSPLHF. V is TRBV7-8 and J is TRBJ1-6, with TRBD1 identical over 11 bases. CDR1 is SGHVS and CDR2 is FQNEAQ in the germline V gene. This CDR3 comprises 15 residues. The ends lost 8 bases at V and 10 bases at J; junction bases unmatched: 10.

This chain links TRBV18 with TRBJ2-2; weak D call: TRBD1 (5 bases). V gave up 3 bases and J gave up 3 bases, with 14 bases separating them. In germline, CDR1 is KGHSH, CDR2 LQKENI. The length of the CDR3 is 16 residues. The CDR3 bases are TGTGCCAGCTCACCGGTCCAGGGTTCGGACACCGGGGAGCTGTTTTTT. Protein sequence: CASSPVQGSDTGELFF.

The CDR3 DNA is TGTGCCAGCAGGGATGACAGGGGCCGGAACACTGAAGCTTTCTTT. Encoded protein: CASRDDRGRNTEAFF. The chain is built from TRBV2 and TRBJ1-1; 8 nucleotides align to TRBD1. CDR3 size: 15 residues. J gave up 1 base and V 6 bases, and 7 bases lay outside the gene matches. Germline CDR1 and CDR2: SNHLY and FYNNEI.